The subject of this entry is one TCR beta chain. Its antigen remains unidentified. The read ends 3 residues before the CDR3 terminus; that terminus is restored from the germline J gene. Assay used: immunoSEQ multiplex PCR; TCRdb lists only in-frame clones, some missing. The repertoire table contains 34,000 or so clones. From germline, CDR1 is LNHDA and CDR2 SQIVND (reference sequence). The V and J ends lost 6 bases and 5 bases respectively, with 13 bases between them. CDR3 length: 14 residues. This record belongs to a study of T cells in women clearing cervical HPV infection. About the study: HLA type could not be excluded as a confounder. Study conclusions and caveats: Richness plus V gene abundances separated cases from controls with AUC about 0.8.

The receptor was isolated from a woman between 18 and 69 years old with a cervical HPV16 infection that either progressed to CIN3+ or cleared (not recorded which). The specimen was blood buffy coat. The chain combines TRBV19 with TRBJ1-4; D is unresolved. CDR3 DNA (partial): TGTGCCAGTAGCCGGGGTGGATTCAATGAAAAA. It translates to CASSRGGFNEK. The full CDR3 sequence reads CASSRGGFNEKLFF.